This T cell receptor (beta chain) comes out of a study of blood T cell repertoires in COVID-19. Study information: Researchers got acute and convalescent COVID-19 samples from the United States, Italy and Spain. T cells, B-cell-depleted T cells, or PBMCs supplied cDNA or gDNA.

In the authors' workflow: Amplification with reference gene primers provided the estimates of nucleated cell counts. Libraries were prepared by immunoSEQ multiplex PCR; TCRdb keeps only in-frame clonotypes and omits some of them. V, J and clone size were drawn from that table, and D and trimming were deduced from the DNA. Of approximately 470,000 clones listed, 70% to 90% were seen once; the top ten hold 3% to 4%. Worth noting for this clone: The junction differs from germline at one of its ends, possibly a read error.

The V gene's germline CDR1 is MNHEY and CDR2 SVGAGI. The length of the CDR3 is 16 residues. The receptor comes from a human donor in a cohort sampled during active COVID-19. The V call is TRBV6-5, the J call TRBJ1-2, with 9 bases that match TRBD1. The material sequenced was peripheral blood. CDR3 nucleotide sequence: TGTGCCAGCAGTTCAACAGCCGGGACAGGGTACTACGGCTACACCTTC. Its protein product is CASSSTAGTGYYGYTF.